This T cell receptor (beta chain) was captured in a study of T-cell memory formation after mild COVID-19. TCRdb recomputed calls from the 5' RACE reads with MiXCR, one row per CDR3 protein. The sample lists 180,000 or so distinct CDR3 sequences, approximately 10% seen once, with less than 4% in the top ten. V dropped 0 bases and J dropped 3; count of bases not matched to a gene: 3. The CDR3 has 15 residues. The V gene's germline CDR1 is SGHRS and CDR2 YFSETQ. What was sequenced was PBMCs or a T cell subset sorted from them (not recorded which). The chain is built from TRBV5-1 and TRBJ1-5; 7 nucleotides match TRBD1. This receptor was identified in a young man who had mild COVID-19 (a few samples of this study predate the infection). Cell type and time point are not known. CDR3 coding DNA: TGCGCCAGCAGCTTGGGGACAGGAGACAATCAGCCCCAGCATTTT. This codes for CASSLGTGDNQPQHF.